This record concerns one T cell receptor (beta chain) sequence. This clone has just a few counts. Its antigen is still unknown. No base quality values were provided; no much bigger clone lies one nucleotide off. This sample was included in a study of shared clonotypes between healthy human individuals (TCRdb year 2020). In terms of the full investigation: The cohort comprised a couple of women and a few men aged 18 to 49 years. For each donor, CD4 naive and CD4 memory were each run on three plates, CD8 naive on two plates, and CD8 memory on one plate. To estimate repertoire size and how much clonotypes are shared between individuals, the study performed deep sequencing of blood TCR repertoires from a few healthy adults. Different laboratories and diverse techniques were used to prepare libraries and sequence TCR repertoires, to increase sequencing depth and limit assay-specific biases. Per donor, leukapheresis produced somewhere between about 0.85 and 9.5 billion PBMCs.

What the work shows at the level of the full study, not this receptor alone: Only blood was sampled, and tissue TCR repertoires likely differ from those in blood. Pairwise subsampling indicated that sequencing depth was expected to affect the degree of clonotype sharing among donors. The genetic and exposure-history diversity represented was limited by the small number of donors. Larger estimated clonotype richness was generally found for naive subsets than for memory subsets. Incomplete sequencing was indicated by rarefaction of sorted-subset datasets, despite the large sequencing depth. Across a handful of donors, approximately 4.6% of naive CD4, 3% to 3.5% of naive CD8, about 2.3% of memory CD4, and about 0.4% of memory CD8 clonotypes were shared. Compared with non-shared clonotypes, the clonotypes found in all four sorted-subset donors had higher generation probabilities.

The donors were healthy, HIV-negative adults who had no recently reported acute infections or vaccinations. Every donor was a Caucasian adult residing in Nashville, Tennessee, USA. CD4+ T cells were enriched by magnetic negative selection; naive cells were then positively selected on CD45RA, and the negative fraction formed the memory subset. After blood collection by leukapheresis, PBMCs were isolated using Ficoll-Histopaque density gradient centrifugation and then cryopreserved in the vapor phase of liquid nitrogen. Purity and quantity of every magnetically sorted T cell population were checked by analytical flow cytometry. Genomic DNA was isolated from every sorted fraction and measured by UV absorbance on a Nanodrop 2000c. Taken from cysteine to phenylalanine, the CDR3 has 14 residues. Only the CDR3 DNA stays, 42 bases, in frame from base 1. The germline V gene provides CDR1 MDHEN and CDR2 SYDVKM. V is shortened by 5 bases, J by 4 bases, and the region joining them spans 14 bases.

Using the deep immunoSEQ assay, TCR CDR3 regions were amplified from genomic DNA by multiplex PCR. Extracted genomic DNA from each cell subset was spread evenly across all wells of several immunoSEQ 96-well plates, with each plate serving as a replicate. For sorted subsets, each replicate PCR was loaded with around 220 ng genomic DNA, equivalent to 32,000 or so T cell genomes. The purified libraries were quantified using a Qubit 3.0 fluorometer, sized with a Bioanalyzer 2100, and then quantified again using the KAPA Library Quantification kit. A separate single-read 150-cycle Illumina NextSeq 550 flow cell was used to sequence each immunoSEQ 96-well plate. The authors processed their data as follows. Because the immunoSEQ output included only junctional sequences and no quality scores, the filtering could not be the same as the filtering used for full-length reads. To assign V/J genes and CDR3, sequences were annotated against IMGT germline references using PyIR, a Python wrapper for IgBLAST v1.9. Reads with weak V/J assignments (E-value above 1e-6), missing CDR3, stop codons, out-of-frame junctions, or ambiguous translated residues were removed. A V3J clonotype was defined by an identical inferred V gene, J gene, and CDR3 amino acid sequence. Percentage overlap between repertoires was calculated by dividing the number of shared unique clonotypes by the size of the smaller repertoire. Three approaches were used to assess repertoire richness: RTK rarefaction, the Chao1 estimator, and Recon v2.1 estimates of unobserved clonotypes. For all TCRbeta clonotypes obtained by the gDNA method from several donors, generation probabilities were computed with OLGA. TCRdb took this table from immuneACCESS and kept in-frame rearrangements with V and J called. Such tables lack part of the clones; where checked against another copy, unresolved V genes explain under half of the gap, and the rest is unexplained. The V and J calls and clone size come from that table; D and trimming were worked out from the DNA. For this sample the table gives approximately 2,000,000 clones, of which 80% to 95% were detected only once. The top ten hold 0.3% to 0.45% of the sample.

The sequence joins TRBV28 to TRBJ1-1; too little of a D gene remains to name it. What was sequenced was naive CD4+ T cells from PBMCs. The cell subset or site label for this specimen denotes: CD45RA+ positively selected. The TCR originated in a young man in good health. Some clones in this sample may be carry-over from other donors' samples. The nucleotide sequence is given as TGTGCCAGCAGTCTCCGGGCGGTCGGCACTGAAGCTTTCTTT. Its amino acids are CASSLRAVGTEAFF. Reference TRBV28 and TRBJ1-1 proteins supply the regions before and after the CDR3; the full variable domain is: DVKVTQSSRYLVKRTGEKVFLECVQDMDHENMFWYRQDPGLGLRLIYFSYDVKMKEKGDIPEGYSVSREKKERFSLILESASTNQTSMYLCASSLRAVGTEAFFGQGTRLTVV.